This paragraph reports one T cell receptor (beta chain). This entry belongs to a study of blood T cell repertoires in COVID-19. Across the study: Italy, Spain and the United States were the sources of the convalescent and acute COVID-19 samples. In each case, the material was cDNA or gDNA derived from T cells, B-cell-depleted T cells, or PBMCs.

Sequencing used immunoSEQ multiplex PCR; TCRdb keeps in-frame clones, though not all of them. The repertoire includes approximately 23,000 clones, 90% of them detected once, and 2.5% to 3.5% sits in the top ten. The CDR3 has 15 residues. CDR1 and CDR2 from the germline V gene are MNHEY and SVGAGI. Trimming took off 5 bases at V and 3 bases at J, with 14 bases between the two ends. The rearrangement joins TRBV6-5 to TRBJ1-5, with D hard to call. This TCR came from a man aged 65 to 79 with acute or convalescent COVID-19. Material: peripheral blood. The DNA of the CDR3 is TGTGCCAGCAGTCCGTTCTACAGTCCCAATCAGCCCCAGCATTTT. Translation gives CASSPFYSPNQPQHF.